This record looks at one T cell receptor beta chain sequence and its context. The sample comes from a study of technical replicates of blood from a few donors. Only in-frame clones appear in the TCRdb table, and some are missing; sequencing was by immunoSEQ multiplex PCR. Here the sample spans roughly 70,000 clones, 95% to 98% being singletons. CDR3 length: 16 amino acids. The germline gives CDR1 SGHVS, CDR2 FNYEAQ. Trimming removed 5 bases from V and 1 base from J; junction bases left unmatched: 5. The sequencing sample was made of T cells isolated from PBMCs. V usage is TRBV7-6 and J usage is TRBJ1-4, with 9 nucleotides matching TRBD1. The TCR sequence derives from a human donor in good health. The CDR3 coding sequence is TGTGCCAGCAGCCCGGGACAGGGAGGAACTAATGAAAAACTGTTTTTT. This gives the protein CASSPGQGGTNEKLFF.